The entry below gives a single TCR beta chain sequence along with its context. These data are taken from a study of T-cell memory formation after mild COVID-19. TCRdb re-analysed the 5' RACE reads in MiXCR, keeping a single row per CDR3 protein. The sample shows approximately 300,000 distinct CDR3 sequences, around 8% of them seen only once. The sequencing sample was made of PBMCs or a T cell subset sorted from them (not recorded which). This receptor was identified in a man younger than 35 who had mild COVID-19 (a few samples of this study predate the infection). Cell type and time point are not known.

The CDR3 reads CASSIILEGRGRRTFF. The CDR3 DNA follows: TGTGCCAGTAGTATAATCTTGGAAGGCAGGGGAAGAAGAACTTTCTTT. The chain joins TRBV19 to TRBJ1-1, with D perhaps matching TRBD1 (6 bases). Trimming left V 2 bases short and J 12 bases short, with 25 bases between. The CDR3 is 16 amino acids. Germline V gives CDR1 LNHDA, CDR2 SQIVND (reference sequence).